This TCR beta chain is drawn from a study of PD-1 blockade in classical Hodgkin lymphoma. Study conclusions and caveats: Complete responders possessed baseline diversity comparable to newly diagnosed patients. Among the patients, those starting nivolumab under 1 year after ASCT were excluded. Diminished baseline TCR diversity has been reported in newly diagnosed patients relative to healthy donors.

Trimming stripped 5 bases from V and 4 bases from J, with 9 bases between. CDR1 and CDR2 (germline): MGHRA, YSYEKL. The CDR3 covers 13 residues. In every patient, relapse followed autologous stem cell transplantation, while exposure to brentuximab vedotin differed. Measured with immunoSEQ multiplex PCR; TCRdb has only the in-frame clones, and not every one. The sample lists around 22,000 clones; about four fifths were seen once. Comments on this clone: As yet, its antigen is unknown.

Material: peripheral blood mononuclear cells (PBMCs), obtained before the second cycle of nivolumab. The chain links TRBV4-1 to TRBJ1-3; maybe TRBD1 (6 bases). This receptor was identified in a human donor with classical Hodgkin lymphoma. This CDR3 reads CASSYDRGNTIYF. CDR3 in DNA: TGCGCCAGCAGCTATGACAGGGGAAACACCATATATTTT.